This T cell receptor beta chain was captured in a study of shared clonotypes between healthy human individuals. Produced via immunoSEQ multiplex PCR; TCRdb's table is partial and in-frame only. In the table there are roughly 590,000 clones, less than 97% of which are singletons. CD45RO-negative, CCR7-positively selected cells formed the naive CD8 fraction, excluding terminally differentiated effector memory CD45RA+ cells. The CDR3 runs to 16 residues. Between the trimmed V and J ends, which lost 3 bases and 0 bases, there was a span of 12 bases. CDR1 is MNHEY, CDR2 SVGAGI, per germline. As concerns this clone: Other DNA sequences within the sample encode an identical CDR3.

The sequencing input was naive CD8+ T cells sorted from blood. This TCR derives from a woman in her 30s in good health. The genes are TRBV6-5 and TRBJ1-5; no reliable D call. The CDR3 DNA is TGTGCCAGCAGTTATTCAGGACCCTATAGCAATCAGCCCCAGCATTTT. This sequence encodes CASSYSGPYSNQPQHF.